The present T cell receptor (beta chain) was sequenced within a study of T cell responses to AZD1222 COVID-19 vaccine. Assay: immunoSEQ multiplex PCR; the TCRdb copy retains only in-frame clones and omits some. The sample carries over 130,000 clones, roughly 92% recorded once. Looked up from germline, CDR1 is SNHLY and CDR2 is FYNNEI. With 10 bases removed from V and 5 bases from J, the gap between germline ends came to 15 bases. The CDR3 is 13 amino acids. This TCR was recovered from an adult in good health. This chain links TRBV2 with TRBJ2-1; D gene unclear. The sequencing here drew on peripheral blood, taken on day 0 of AZD1222 vaccination. Here the CDR3 reads CATGPERDNEQFF. Written as DNA, the CDR3 is TGTGCCACCGGGCCCGAGAGAGACAATGAGCAGTTCTTC.